This is a list of T cell receptor beta chains from one sample in a study of blood T cell repertoires in COVID-19. The data were produced by immunoSEQ multiplex PCR, yet TCRdb's version contains in-frame clones alone and is incomplete. Of some 110,000 clones in the sample, around 90% were seen once. Sequenced sample: peripheral blood. These receptor sequences come from a human donor in a cohort sampled during active COVID-19. Both conserved end residues are part of each CDR3. A D gene is named only where the DNA matches it firmly. A row's size may be missing; if present it is once, few, many or a size class.

TRBJ2-7 - TRBV11-2 14 - TGTGCCAGCAGCTTACCCCAGGGGAGACGCGAGCAGTACTTC CASSLPQGRREQYF
TRBJ1-3 once TRBV6-1 15 - TGTGCCAGCAGTGAAAACCGGGTATCTGGAAACACCATATATTTT CASSENRVSGNTIYF
TRBJ2-3 - TRBV7-2 16 TRBD2 TGTGCCAGCAGCTTGGGACTAGCGTCGGGCACAGATACGCAGTATTTT CASSLGLASGTDTQYF
TRBJ2-5 - TRBV2 15 TRBD1 TGTGCCAGCAGTGAAGGCCAGGGGGCTTTTGAGACCCAGTACTTC CASSEGQGAFETQYF
TRBJ2-7 - TRBV19 14 - TGTGCCAGTAGTACCACGGGAATCAGCTACGAGCAGTACTTC CASSTTGISYEQYF
TRBJ2-6 - TRBV27 17 TRBD1 TGTGCCAGCACCGCGGGACAGGGGAGAAGTGGGGCCAACGTCCTGACTTTC CASTAGQGRSGANVLTF
TRBJ1-1 - TRBV29-1 13 - TGCAGCACCAGGTCCGGCGGGGACACTGAAGCTTTCTTT CSTRSGGDTEAFF
TRBJ2-2 - TRBV18 16 TRBD2 TGTGCCAGCTCGATTCCGGGACTAGAGAACACCGGGGAGCTGTTTTTT CASSIPGLENTGELFF
TRBJ1-2 once TRBV25-1 13 - TGTGCCAGCAGTGAATTGGCTGGCTATGGCTACACCTTC CASSELAGYGYTF
TRBJ1-3 - TRBV25-1 16 - TGTGCCAGCAGTGTACCGGGGGGCCGCTCTGGAAACACCATATATTTT CASSVPGGRSGNTIYF
TRBJ2-2 - TRBV19 14 TRBD1 TGTGCCAGTAGATTGACAGGGGATACCGGGGAGCTGTTTTTT CASRLTGDTGELFF
TRBJ1-1 - TRBV19 17 - TGTGCCAGTAGCCCTGGGCGGGACGGTGTGTTGGGCACTGAAGCTTTCTTT CASSPGRDGVLGTEAFF
TRBJ1-3 - TRBV24-1 13 TRBD1 TGTGCCACCAGTGAGAGGGGGCGAAACACCATATATTTT CATSERGRNTIYF
TRBJ1-6 few TRBV6-5 16 TRBD1 TGTGCCAGCAGTTACTCGCCGGACAGGATGAGCTCACCCCTCCACTTT CASSYSPDRMSSPLHF
TRBJ2-3 - TRBV11-3 15 - TGTGCCAGCACCGCGAGGGACAAGAGCACAGATACGCAGTATTTT CASTARDKSTDTQYF
TRBJ2-7 - TRBV30 16 - TGTGCCTGGAGCCTACCCGGAGGGGGGGGCTCCTACGAGCAGTACTTC CAWSLPGGGGSYEQYF
TRBJ2-1 few TRBV14 15 - TGTGCCAGCAGCCAAGAACCACGGCGGAACAATGAGCAGTTCTTC CASSQEPRRNNEQFF
TRBJ2-4 - TRBV5-1 15 - TGCGCCAGCAGCTTCGCGGGGTCCGGGGAAAACATTCAGTACTTC CASSFAGSGENIQYF
TRBJ2-5 - TRBV7-2 19 TRBD2 TGTGCCAGCAGCTCCCTTCGTCTAGCGGGGGAGCCGTACCAAGAGACCCAGTACTTC CASSSLRLAGEPYQETQYF
TRBJ2-4 - TRBV7-6 14 - TGTGCCAGCAGCTTAATGGGGCAGGGAAACATTCAGTACTTC CASSLMGQGNIQYF
TRBJ1-2 - TRBV19 14 - TGTGCCAGTAGTTCCGACGGGTATAGCTATGGCTACACCTTC CASSSDGYSYGYTF
TRBJ1-1 - TRBV11-3 13 - TGTGCCAGCAGTTCTACAGGGTTCAAGGGAGCTTTCTTT CASSSTGFKGAFF
TRBJ1-1 - TRBV5-1 15 TRBD1 TGCGCCAGCAGCTCTCGGACAGGGGGTTTCTCTGAAGCTTTCTTT CASSSRTGGFSEAFF
TRBJ2-2 - TRBV7-7 19 TRBD2 TGTGCTAGCAGCTTAGAGTTGTTTTCAGCGGGGGGTAACACCGGGGAGCTGTTTTTT CASSLELFSAGGNTGELFF
TRBJ2-3 - TRBV6-5 14 - TGTGCCAGCATGGGGGGTCTGAGCACAGATACGCAGTATTTT CASMGGLSTDTQYF
TRBJ2-7 - TRBV18 16 TRBD2 TGTGCCAGCTCACCACAGACTAGCGGGGAATTTGAAGAGCAGTACTTC CASSPQTSGEFEEQYF
TRBJ1-2 - TRBV3-1/TRBV3-2 17 TRBD1 TGTGCCAGCAGCCAAGGGACAGGGGGCGCCATGAACTATGGCTACACCTTC CASSQGTGGAMNYGYTF